The entry below gives a single TCR beta chain sequence along with its context. Produced via immunoSEQ multiplex PCR; TCRdb's table is partial and in-frame only. The sample yields a few hundred thousand clones, 80% to 90% seen once. Study members were between about 18 and 95 years old and lived in 24 US regions. The V and J ends lost 6 bases and 3 bases respectively, with 9 bases between them. CDR1 is DFQATT and CDR2 is SNEGSKA in the germline V gene (reference sequence). The CDR3 is 11 amino acids. The record originates from a study of blood T cell repertoires in COVID-19. Looking at the study overall: The United States, Italy and Spain supplied acute and convalescent COVID-19 samples.

The chain uses TRBV20-1 and TRBJ2-7; D possibly corresponds to TRBD1 (5 bases). Sequencing used PBMCs or T cells enriched from blood (not recorded which). The receptor was derived from a woman between 45 and 65 years old who had recovered from COVID-19. CDR3 sequence (DNA): TGCAGTGCGACACAGGTCTACGAGCAGTACTTC. Protein product: CSATQVYEQYF.